This T cell receptor beta chain was obtained from a study of tumor-infiltrating lymphocytes in primary liver carcinoma. Both RNA and DNA were isolated together from around 20-30 mg of bulk tissue that had not been sorted. Patients diagnosed with primary liver carcinoma received treatment through surgical resection. With 500 to 650 ng total RNA as template and a constant-region primer, TCR beta cDNA was made. Modified slightly, ARM-PCR produced TCR beta libraries over three nested multiplex PCR rounds. A C-beta reverse primer and TRBV1-TRBV30 forward primers served in each of the first two PCR rounds, at 9 to 11 cycles apiece. TCRdb itself ran the multiplex PCR reads through MiXCR, one entry per CDR3 protein. The sample has tens of thousands of distinct CDR3 sequences, 60% to 85% seen once. Study findings and constraints: It was in tumors, not blood, that the top-250-clone fraction was significantly higher (p = 0.039). The study found only about 7.5-25% of top clones in all five tumor regions.

CDR1 and CDR2 from the germline V gene are SQVTM and ANQGSEA. The CDR3 spans 13 residues. With respect to this clonotype: Its antigen is unknown. Germline and junction disagree at one end, which may indicate a read error.

The TCR sequence derives from a man between 40 and 49 years old with primary liver carcinoma and hepatitis B virus infection. The source material was liver tumor tissue from sampling region 5. Subset in this sample: tumor region T5, tumor centre. J is TRBJ1-1 and V is TRBV29-1, with D tentatively TRBD1 (5 bases). CDR3 DNA: TGCAACGTTGAAGGGGCTGGGAGCACTGAAGCTTTCTTT. Amino acid sequence: CNVEGAGSTEAFF.